The 18 T cell receptor beta chains in this list originate from one sample, sequenced in a study of cytomegalovirus exposure and HLA in healthy donors. 13 Jbeta primers and 60 Vbeta primers were used for the PCR. The protocol was immunoSEQ multiplex PCR, while the TCRdb copy is restricted to in-frame clones and leaves out a portion. Seen here are approximately 120,000 clones, about 80% observed once, and the top ten hold about 9.1%. Source material: PBMCs. Receptors were obtained from a woman between 45 and 65 years old in good health and CMV-seropositive.

V is TRBV9 and J is TRBJ2-5; 8 bases agree with TRBD1. The CDR3 sequence is 16 residues long. J lost 2 bases, V lost 0 bases, and 6 bases had no gene match. CDR1 is SGDLS and CDR2 is YYNGEE in the germline V gene. This CDR3 is CASSVEGQVYQETQYF. The CDR3 DNA follows: TGTGCCAGCAGCGTAGAGGGACAGGTGTATCAAGAGACCCAGTACTTC.

This chain links TRBV27 with TRBJ2-6, with a possible D match to TRBD1 (6 bases). V dropped 6 bases and J dropped 1 base, with 22 bases sitting between them. The germline CDR1 and CDR2 sequences are MNHEY and SMNVEV (reference sequence). The CDR3 extends over 19 amino acids. CDR3 bases: TGTGCCAGCAGCCCCCTCGTTAAATGGGGGCGATCTGGGGCCAACGTCCTGACTTTC. This codes for CASSPLVKWGRSGANVLTF.

A remark on this clone: One junction end disagrees with the germline gene, perhaps due to a read error. V gene TRBV7-9 combines with J gene TRBJ1-1; TRBD1 agrees at 8 bases. Germline V lookup: CDR1 SEHNR, CDR2 FQNEAQ (reference sequence). This CDR3 has 16 amino acids. CDR3 loop: CSSSLGSGGYNTEAFF. The CDR3 DNA reads as TGTTCCAGCAGCTTAGGGTCAGGGGGCTATAACACTGAAGCTTTCTTT.

The rearrangement uses TRBV4-3 and TRBJ1-2; possible D gene TRBD1, 6 bases. V was trimmed by 3 bases and J by 8 bases, leaving 13 bases between them. The CDR3 has 13 residues. Germline V gives CDR1 LGHNA, CDR2 YSLEER. In DNA, the CDR3 is TGCGCCAGCAGCCATGGACAGTTGGGCGGCTACACCTTC. It is translated as CASSHGQLGGYTF.

In its sample, this clone was seen once. V usage is TRBV7-2 and J usage is TRBJ2-7; TRBD2 agrees at 13 bases. CDR3 length: 14 amino acids. The V and J ends lost 4 bases and 3 bases, in that order; junction bases with no gene match: 0. CDR1 and CDR2 from the germline V gene are SGHTA and FQGNSA. The CDR3 reads CASSWTSGSYEQYF. The CDR3 DNA follows: TGTGCCAGCAGCTGGACTAGCGGGAGCTACGAGCAGTACTTC.

The chain couples TRBV6-1 to TRBJ2-3, with TRBD2 identical over 15 bases. Germline CDR1 is MNHNS and CDR2 is SASEGT. V dropped 4 bases and J dropped 5; count of bases not matched to a gene: 10. The CDR3 runs 18 residues. CDR3 DNA: TGTGCCAGCAGTGTCCCCGCGGGACTAGCGGGGGGAAGAGATACGCAGTATTTT. The encoded protein is CASSVPAGLAGGRDTQYF.

V gene TRBV5-1 combines with J gene TRBJ2-3; possible D gene TRBD1, 6 bases. Germline V gene data show CDR1 as SGHRS and CDR2 as YFSETQ. The CDR3 consists of 15 residues. The V end lost 0 bases, the J end lost 2 bases, and 10 bases lay between the germline ends. Here the CDR3 reads CASSLGDRPTDTQYF. CDR3 sequence (DNA): TGCGCCAGCAGCTTGGGTGACAGGCCCACAGATACGCAGTATTTT.

This rearrangement joins TRBV7-8 to TRBJ1-6; a possible D gene is TRBD1 (5 bases). This CDR3 region has 15 residues. The germline V and J ends were trimmed by 0 bases and 7 bases, with 10 bases remaining between them. Germline lookup yields CDR1 SGHVS and CDR2 FQNEAQ. CDR3 nucleotide sequence: TGTGCCAGCAGCTTAGCTGGCGCAGGGAATTCACCCCTCCACTTT. The encoded protein is CASSLAGAGNSPLHF.

The table lists this clone with a few counts. The gene calls are TRBV5-1 and TRBJ2-7, with D possibly matching TRBD1 (5 bases). The germline V gene encodes CDR1 SGHRS and CDR2 YFSETQ. CDR3 size: 14 residues. Trimming stripped 6 bases from V and 0 bases from J, with 13 bases between. The CDR3, as DNA: TGCGCCAGCAAGGGGCAGACCAGCTCCTACGAGCAGTACTTC. Translated: CASKGQTSSYEQYF.

This clone was counted between two and nine times. This sequence joins TRBV11-3 and TRBJ2-6; weak D call: TRBD1 (6 bases). The length of the CDR3 is 15 residues. Trimming cost V 5 bases and J 3 bases, with 11 bases left between them. Germline loops: CDR1 SGHNT, CDR2 YENEEA. The CDR3 loop is CASSEAGVGANVLTF. The CDR3 DNA sequence: TGTGCCAGCAGCGAAGCAGGGGTTGGGGCCAACGTCCTGACTTTC.

This sequence joins TRBV19 and TRBJ2-2, with D perhaps matching TRBD1 (5 bases). Between the trimmed V and J ends, which lost 4 bases and 4 bases, there was a span of 16 bases. CDR3 size: 16 residues. Germline CDR1 and CDR2: LNHDA and SQIVND (reference sequence). The CDR3 region is CASSTQGRVGTGELFF. In nucleotides, the CDR3 is TGTGCCAGTAGTACCCAGGGCAGGGTAGGCACCGGGGAGCTGTTTTTT.

The genes are TRBV6-6 and TRBJ1-4, with 8 bases fitting TRBD1. Germline loops: CDR1 MNHNY, CDR2 SVGAGI (reference sequence). The trim removed 8 bases at V and 4 bases at J, leaving 12 bases unmatched. The CDR3 is 16 residues long. This CDR3 is CASLEDRAESNEKLFF. DNA of the CDR3: TGTGCCAGCCTGGAGGACAGGGCGGAGAGTAATGAAAAACTGTTTTTT.

The J gene is TRBJ2-7, the V gene TRBV9, with D possibly TRBD2 on 5 matching bases. V was cut by 4 bases and J by 1 base, with 15 bases left in between. The CDR3 is 15 residues long. Germline CDR1 SGDLS, CDR2 YYNGEE. CDR3 sequence (DNA): TGTGCCAGCAGCCAAACCGGGGTTGGATCCTACGAGCAGTACTTC. Translated, it gives CASSQTGVGSYEQYF.

V is TRBV4-3 and J is TRBJ1-1; 12 nucleotides align to TRBD1. The CDR3 covers 15 residues. CDR1 and CDR2 from the germline V gene are LGHNA and YSLEER. Unmatched junction bases numbered 6, after V lost 0 bases and J lost 10 bases. CDR3 sequence (DNA): TGCGCCAGCAGCCAAGAGGGGACAGGGGGCCAGCGAGCTTTCTTT. Translated, it gives CASSQEGTGGQRAFF.

The chain uses TRBV6-5 and TRBJ1-2; TRBD1 matches at 7 bases. Germline V gene data show CDR1 as MNHEY and CDR2 as SVGAGI. This CDR3 comprises 13 residues. V shed 5 bases, J shed 5 bases, and the junction held 5 bases outside the gene matches. CDR3 region: CASSGDRHYGYTF. The DNA for the CDR3 is TGTGCCAGCAGTGGGGACAGACATTATGGCTACACCTTC.

This clone turned up a few times. V gene TRBV5-5 combines with J gene TRBJ1-2; 8 nucleotides line up with TRBD1. Looked up from germline, CDR1 is SGHKS and CDR2 is YYEKEE (reference sequence). Trimming took 4 bases from V and 4 from J; bases not matched to a gene: 9. The CDR3 length is 15 residues. The CDR3 DNA follows: TGTGCCAGCAGCCCTAGGACAGGGAACCCCTATGGCTACACCTTC. This gives the protein CASSPRTGNPYGYTF.

The chain couples TRBV5-1 to TRBJ2-7; D is uncertain. Trimming cost V 0 bases and J 8 bases, with 6 bases left between them. This CDR3 spans 11 amino acids. Germline CDR1 and CDR2: SGHRS and YFSETQ. The CDR3, as DNA: TGCGCCAGCAGCTTGGACAACCAGCAGTACTTC. It is translated as CASSLDNQQYF.

The chain couples TRBV5-1 to TRBJ1-1; no clear D. The germline CDR1 and CDR2 sequences are SGHRS and YFSETQ. This CDR3 has 13 residues. Trimming left V 2 bases short and J 2 bases short, with 7 bases between. The CDR3 DNA reads as TGCGCCAGCAGCTTAAACATCAACACTGAAGCTTTCTTT. This encodes CASSLNINTEAFF.